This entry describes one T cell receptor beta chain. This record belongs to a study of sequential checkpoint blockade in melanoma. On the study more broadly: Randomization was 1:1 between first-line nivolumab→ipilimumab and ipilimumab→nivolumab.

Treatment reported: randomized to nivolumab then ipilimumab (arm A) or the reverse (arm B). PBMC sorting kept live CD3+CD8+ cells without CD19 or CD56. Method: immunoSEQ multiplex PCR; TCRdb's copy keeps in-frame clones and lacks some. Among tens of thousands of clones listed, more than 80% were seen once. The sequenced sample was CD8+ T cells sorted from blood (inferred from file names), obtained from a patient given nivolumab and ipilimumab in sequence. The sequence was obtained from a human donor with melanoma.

The CDR3: CAWSDPEGTYSYEQYF. For the CDR3, the DNA is TGTGCCTGGAGTGACCCGGAAGGGACTTATTCATACGAGCAGTACTTC. This chain links TRBV30 with TRBJ2-7; D possibly corresponds to TRBD2 (6 bases). CDR1 and CDR2 from the germline V gene are GTSNPN and SVGIG (reference sequence). V lost 1 base and J lost 4, with 20 bases in between. The CDR3 is 16 residues long.